The clone carrying this T cell receptor (beta chain) appeared once. Antigen unknown. Pools of viral peptides were used by the ViraFEST assay to expand antigen-specific CD4+ T cells ahead of sequencing. Isolating CD4+ T cells followed approximately ten days of culture. Vaccine recipients had no previous SARS-CoV-2 infection; their nucleocapsid antibodies were negative. PBMC cultures contained about 1.9 million cells per well, 7.5 to 10 IU/ml IL-2 and roughly 10 ug/ml peptides. This entry comes from a study of vaccination effects on CD4 cells after COVID-19. The overall study: Each person got two doses of an mRNA SARS-CoV-2 vaccine, BNT162b2 or mRNA-1273.

General observations from the study: Marked clonal contraction of infection- and vaccine-induced clones was seen late after vaccination. Common cold coronavirus cross-reactivity was shown by only 1 of 255 vaccine-induced clones in healthy vaccinees.

Repertoires were generated with immunoSEQ multiplex PCR, while TCRdb's copy carries only in-frame clones and drops some. The sample carries 30,000 to 40,000 clones, 73% recorded once. The CDR3 sequence is 11 residues long. Germline CDR1 reads MDHEN; CDR2 reads SYDVKM. V lost 5 bases and J lost 7, with 7 bases in between. The sequencing used CD4+ T cells from PBMCs cultured with HCoV-OC43 spike peptides, collected before COVID-19 vaccination. Subset reported: HCoV-OC43 spike overlapping peptide pool stimulation. The gene calls are TRBV28 and TRBJ2-3; D not certain. The receptor comes from a human donor who received a COVID-19 vaccine. CDR3 sequence: CASSPPHTQYF. As DNA, the CDR3 is TGTGCCAGCAGTCCTCCCCATACGCAGTATTTT.